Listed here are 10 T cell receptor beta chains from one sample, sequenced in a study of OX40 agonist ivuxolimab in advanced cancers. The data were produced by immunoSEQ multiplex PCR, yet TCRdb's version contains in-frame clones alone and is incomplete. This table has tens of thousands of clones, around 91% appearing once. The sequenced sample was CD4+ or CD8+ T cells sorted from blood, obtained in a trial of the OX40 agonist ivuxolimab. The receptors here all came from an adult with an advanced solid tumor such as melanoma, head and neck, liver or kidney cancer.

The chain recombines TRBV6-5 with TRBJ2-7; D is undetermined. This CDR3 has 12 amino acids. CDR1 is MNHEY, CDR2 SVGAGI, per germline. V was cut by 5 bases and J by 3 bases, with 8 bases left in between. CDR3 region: CASSPSRYEQYF. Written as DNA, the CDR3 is TGTGCCAGCAGTCCGTCCCGCTACGAGCAGTACTTC.

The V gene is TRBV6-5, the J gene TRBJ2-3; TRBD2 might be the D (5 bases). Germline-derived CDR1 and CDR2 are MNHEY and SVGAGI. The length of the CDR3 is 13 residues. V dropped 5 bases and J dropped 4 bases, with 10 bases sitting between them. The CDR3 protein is CASSRLRSDTQYF. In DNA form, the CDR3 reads TGTGCCAGCAGTCGACTAAGGTCAGATACGCAGTATTTT.

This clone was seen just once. The CDR3 DNA reads TGTGCCAGCGTTTTAACGTTGGACACTGAAGCTTTCTTT. This gives the protein CASVLTLDTEAFF. J is TRBJ1-1 and V is TRBV6-1; no definite D call. The CDR3 extends over 13 amino acids. Per germline, CDR1 MNHNS and CDR2 SASEGT. V was cut by 8 bases and J by 3 bases, with 13 bases left in between.

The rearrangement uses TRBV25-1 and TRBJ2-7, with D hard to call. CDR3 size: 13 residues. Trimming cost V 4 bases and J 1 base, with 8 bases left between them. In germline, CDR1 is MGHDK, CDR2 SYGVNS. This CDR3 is CASSVGKSYEQYF. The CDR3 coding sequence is TGTGCCAGCAGTGTAGGTAAATCCTACGAGCAGTACTTC.

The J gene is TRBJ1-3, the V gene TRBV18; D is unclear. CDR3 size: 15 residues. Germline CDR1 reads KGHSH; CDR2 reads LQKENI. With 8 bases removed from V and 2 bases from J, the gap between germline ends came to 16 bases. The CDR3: CASARAAGAGNTIYF. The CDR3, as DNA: TGTGCCAGCGCCAGAGCGGCCGGCGCTGGAAACACCATATATTTT.

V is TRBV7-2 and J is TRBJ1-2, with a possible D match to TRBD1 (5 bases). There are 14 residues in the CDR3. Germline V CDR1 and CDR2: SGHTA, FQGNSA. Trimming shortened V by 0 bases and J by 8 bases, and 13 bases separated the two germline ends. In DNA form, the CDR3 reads TGTGCCAGCAGCTTAGCAGGGGTCGGTCGGGGCTACACCTTC. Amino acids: CASSLAGVGRGYTF.

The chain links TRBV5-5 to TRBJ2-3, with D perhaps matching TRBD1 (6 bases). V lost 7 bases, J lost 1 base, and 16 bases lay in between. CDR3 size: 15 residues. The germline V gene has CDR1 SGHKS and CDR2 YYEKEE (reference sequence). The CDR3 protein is CASGRQVVGTDTQYF. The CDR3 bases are TGTGCCAGCGGACGACAGGTGGTGGGCACAGATACGCAGTATTTT.

CDR3 coding DNA: TGCAGCGTTGAAGATCCAGGGGGCTACACTGAAGCTTTCTTT. This codes for CSVEDPGGYTEAFF. The genes are TRBV29-1 and TRBJ1-1; 8 bases align to TRBD1. This CDR3 has 14 residues. From germline, CDR1 is SQVTM and CDR2 ANQGSEA. J was trimmed by 3 bases and V by 0 bases; bases with no gene match: 3.

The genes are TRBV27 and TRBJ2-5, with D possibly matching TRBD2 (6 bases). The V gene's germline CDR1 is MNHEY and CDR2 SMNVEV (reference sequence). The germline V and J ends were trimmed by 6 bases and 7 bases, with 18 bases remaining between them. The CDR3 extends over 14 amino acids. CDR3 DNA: TGTGCCAGCAGGGTCTTGGCCATGGAGGGGACCCAGTACTTC. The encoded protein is CASRVLAMEGTQYF.

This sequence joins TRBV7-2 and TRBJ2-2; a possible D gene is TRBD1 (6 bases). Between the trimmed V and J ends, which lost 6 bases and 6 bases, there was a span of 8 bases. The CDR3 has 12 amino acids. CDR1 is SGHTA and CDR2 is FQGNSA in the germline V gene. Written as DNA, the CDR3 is TGTGCCAGCAGAACAGGGTCCGGGGAGCTGTTTTTT. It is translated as CASRTGSGELFF. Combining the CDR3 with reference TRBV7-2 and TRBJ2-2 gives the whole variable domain GAGVSQSPSNKVTEKGKDVELRCDPISGHTALYWYRQSLGQGLEFLIYFQGNSAPDKSGLPSDRFSAERTGGSVSTLTIQRTQQEDSAVYLCASRTGSGELFFGEGSRLTVL.